Below, 7 T cell receptor beta chains from the same sample are listed, as sequenced in a study of Graves' ophthalmopathy and Graves' hyperthyroidism. RNA served as the template for amplifying TCR beta CDR3 regions. The workflow started with a first-round RT-PCR run with HTBI primers and then moved on to a second-round multiplex PCR. From the multiplex PCR reads, TCRdb called clonotypes with MiXCR, one entry per CDR3 protein. The sample shows about 740,000 distinct CDR3 sequences, 35% to 50% of them seen only once. The sample taken for sequencing was peripheral blood. The receptors were sampled from an adult man with Graves' ophthalmopathy.

This clonotype has a handful of counts. The chain uses TRBV15 and TRBJ1-2; TRBD1 matches 7 bases. Trimming took 7 bases from V and 4 from J; bases not matched to a gene: 6. CDR1 LNHNV and CDR2 YYDKDF come from the germline V gene (reference sequence). This CDR3 contains 13 residues. The CDR3 DNA reads as TGTGCCACCACTCGAGGGACAGCCTATGGCTACACCTTC. It specifies CATTRGTAYGYTF.

The chain combines TRBV10-3 with TRBJ2-7, with TRBD1 as a possible D gene (6 bases). The V gene's germline CDR1 is ENHRY and CDR2 SYGVKD. This CDR3 is built from 14 residues. V lost 10 bases and J lost 0, with 16 bases in between. DNA for the CDR3: TGTGCCAGCAATCGGGACATACTCTCCTACGAGCAGTACTTC. Translated, it gives CASNRDILSYEQYF.

This clonotype was counted between two and nine times. The chain uses TRBV19 and TRBJ2-7; 8 bases align to TRBD1. This CDR3 comprises 14 residues. Trimming removed 6 bases from V and 1 base from J; junction bases left unmatched: 5. The V gene's germline CDR1 is LNHDA and CDR2 SQIVND (reference sequence). CDR3 nucleotides: TGTGCCAGTAGGAAGACAGGGGAATCCTACGAGCAGTACTTC. Its protein is CASRKTGESYEQYF.

In this sample, this clonotype turned up a few times. The V gene is TRBV5-1, the J gene TRBJ1-5; D might be TRBD1 (6 bases). Trimming stripped 2 bases from V and 4 bases from J, with 13 bases between. CDR1 and CDR2 from the germline V gene are SGHRS and YFSETQ. The CDR3 is 15 residues long. In nucleotides, the CDR3 is TGCGCCAGCAGCTTAGCAGGGGACCTGAATCAGCCCCAGCATTTT. Translated: CASSLAGDLNQPQHF.

This chain uses TRBV2 with TRBJ1-2; D gene uncertain. Germline values: CDR1 SNHLY, CDR2 FYNNEI. V lost 6 bases, J lost 2 bases, and 13 bases lay in between. This CDR3 spans 14 amino acids. The CDR3 DNA reads as TGTGCCAGCAGCCAAAGTAGGGAGAACTATGGCTACACCTTC. The encoded protein is CASSQSRENYGYTF.

The chain couples TRBV9 to TRBJ1-5; D might be TRBD1 (6 bases). Germline CDR1 SGDLS, CDR2 YYNGEE. CDR3 length: 15 amino acids. The germline V and J ends were trimmed by 0 bases and 6 bases, with 13 bases remaining between them. This chain's CDR3 is CASSVDAGVGQPQHF. The CDR3 bases are TGTGCCAGCAGCGTAGATGCAGGGGTAGGTCAGCCCCAGCATTTT.

In its sample, this clonotype was seen many times. The genes are TRBV15 and TRBJ2-5; D perhaps matches TRBD1 (5 bases). Germline lookup yields CDR1 LNHNV and CDR2 YYDKDF (reference sequence). CDR3 size: 15 residues. The V end was cut by 0 bases, the J end by 5 bases, with 13 bases between. This chain's CDR3 is CATSRDGQGYETQYF. In DNA, the CDR3 is TGTGCCACCAGCAGAGATGGGCAGGGATACGAGACCCAGTACTTC.